Listed below are T cell receptor beta chains from one sample, sequenced in a study of OX40 agonist ivuxolimab in advanced cancers. Sequenced by immunoSEQ multiplex PCR; TCRdb stores in-frame clones only, minus some. This table holds approximately 80,000 clones, about 88% found once. The sequencing here drew on CD4+ or CD8+ T cells sorted from blood, taken in a trial of the OX40 agonist ivuxolimab. The receptor source for this set is an adult with an advanced solid tumor such as melanoma, head and neck, liver or kidney cancer. Both conserved end residues are part of each CDR3. Each record gives: J gene, D gene, V gene, clone size, CDR3 length, CDR3 protein, CDR3 DNA. D genes are given only for firm matches. Not every row has a clone size; where given, it reads once, few, many or a size class.

J: TRBJ1-1; D: TRBD1; V: TRBV7-9; size: NA; length: 16; CDR3: CASSFRTGDMNTEAFF; DNA: TGTGCCAGCAGCTTTAGGACAGGAGACATGAACACTGAAGCTTTCTTT
J: TRBJ1-1; D: NA; V: TRBV4-1; size: NA; length: 14; CDR3: CASSQEEARTEAFF; DNA: TGCGCCAGCAGCCAAGAAGAGGCGAGGACTGAAGCTTTCTTT
J: TRBJ2-2; D: NA; V: TRBV18; size: NA; length: 14; CDR3: CASSPQGDTGELFF; DNA: TGTGCCAGCTCACCACAGGGGGACACCGGGGAGCTGTTTTTT
J: TRBJ2-2; D: TRBD1; V: TRBV7-9; size: NA; length: 14; CDR3: CASSRQGAAGELFF; DNA: TGTGCCAGCAGCCGACAGGGGGCGGCCGGGGAGCTGTTTTTT
J: TRBJ1-5; D: TRBD1; V: TRBV7-2; size: NA; length: 15; CDR3: CASSKTGHGNQPQHF; DNA: TGTGCCAGCAGCAAGACAGGGCACGGGAATCAGCCCCAGCATTTT
J: TRBJ2-3; D: NA; V: TRBV27; size: NA; length: 16; CDR3: CASSLYFSDGTDTQYF; DNA: TGTGCCAGCAGTTTATATTTTTCCGATGGGACAGATACGCAGTATTTT
J: TRBJ2-5; D: TRBD2; V: TRBV11-2; size: NA; length: 16; CDR3: CASSLEVAGGTETQYF; DNA: TGTGCCAGCAGCTTAGAAGTAGCGGGGGGGACGGAGACCCAGTACTTC
J: TRBJ1-1; D: NA; V: TRBV7-8; size: NA; length: 14; CDR3: CASSLEQGVTEAFF; DNA: TGTGCCAGCAGCTTAGAACAGGGAGTCACTGAAGCTTTCTTT
J: TRBJ1-5; D: NA; V: TRBV5-1; size: NA; length: 15; CDR3: CASSPGLLGNQPQHF; DNA: TGCGCCAGCAGCCCGGGGTTGCTGGGCAATCAGCCCCAGCATTTT
J: TRBJ1-1; D: NA; V: TRBV18; size: few; length: 14; CDR3: CASSKPRDRTEAFF; DNA: TGTGCCAGCTCCAAACCGAGGGATCGGACTGAAGCTTTCTTT
J: TRBJ1-5; D: NA; V: TRBV7-2; size: NA; length: 15; CDR3: CASSLGGGTEQPQHF; DNA: TGTGCCAGCAGCTTAGGGGGGGGAACAGAACAGCCCCAGCATTTT
J: TRBJ1-1; D: NA; V: TRBV28; size: NA; length: 11; CDR3: CASSLTVRAFF; DNA: TGTGCCAGCAGTCTCACAGTCAGGGCTTTCTTT
J: TRBJ2-1; D: TRBD1; V: TRBV30; size: NA; length: 14; CDR3: CAWSVRLDRASLFF; DNA: TGTGCCTGGAGTGTAAGGCTGGACAGGGCGAGCTTGTTCTTC
J: TRBJ1-6; D: NA; V: TRBV18; size: NA; length: 16; CDR3: CASSPYPQIEDSPLHF; DNA: TGTGCCAGCTCACCATATCCCCAGATTGAGGATTCACCCCTCCACTTT
J: TRBJ1-1; D: TRBD1; V: TRBV10-3; size: NA; length: 16; CDR3: CAIRAPGTGGGTEAFF; DNA: TGTGCCATCAGGGCGCCCGGGACAGGGGGAGGCACTGAAGCTTTCTTT
J: TRBJ1-1; D: NA; V: TRBV18; size: NA; length: 17; CDR3: CASSPVRGAWMNTEAFF; DNA: TGTGCCAGCTCACCGGTAAGGGGCGCTTGGATGAACACTGAAGCTTTCTTT
J: TRBJ2-7; D: NA; V: TRBV5-1; size: NA; length: 14; CDR3: CASSREGTAYEQYF; DNA: TGCGCCAGCAGCCGGGAGGGGACAGCCTACGAGCAGTACTTC
J: TRBJ2-1; D: NA; V: TRBV5-1; size: once; length: 12; CDR3: CASSWGAHEQFF; DNA: TGCGCCAGCAGCTGGGGGGCGCATGAGCAGTTCTTC
J: TRBJ2-1; D: NA; V: TRBV11-2; size: NA; length: 15; CDR3: CASSLGTASLYEQFF; DNA: TGTGCCAGCAGCTTAGGAACGGCTAGCCTCTATGAGCAGTTCTTC
J: TRBJ2-3; D: NA; V: TRBV7-2; size: NA; length: 12; CDR3: CASSFRGDTQYF; DNA: TGTGCCAGCAGCTTCAGGGGTGATACGCAGTATTTT
J: TRBJ2-7; D: NA; V: TRBV11-2; size: NA; length: 15; CDR3: CASSSLTGDHYEQYF; DNA: TGTGCCAGCAGCTCTCTGACGGGGGACCACTACGAGCAGTACTTC
J: TRBJ1-1; D: NA; V: TRBV29-1; size: NA; length: 11; CDR3: CSAAPAGEAFF; DNA: TGCAGCGCTGCCCCCGCCGGTGAAGCTTTCTTT
J: TRBJ1-6; D: TRBD1; V: TRBV27; size: NA; length: 21; CDR3: CASSPTGQAATGNSYNSPLHF; DNA: TGTGCCAGCAGTCCGACGGGACAGGCGGCAACCGGGAATTCCTATAATTCACCCCTCCACTTT
J: TRBJ2-7; D: TRBD1; V: TRBV6-5; size: NA; length: 14; CDR3: CASSGQAVRYEQYF; DNA: TGTGCCAGCAGCGGACAGGCAGTTCGGTACGAGCAGTACTTC
J: TRBJ2-2; D: NA; V: TRBV6-1; size: NA; length: 15; CDR3: CASTPFVSGAGELFF; DNA: TGTGCCAGCACTCCCTTCGTCTCGGGCGCCGGGGAGCTGTTTTTT
J: TRBJ1-3; D: TRBD1; V: TRBV2; size: NA; length: 13; CDR3: CASSAVGQGELDF; DNA: TGTGCCAGCAGTGCAGTCGGACAGGGGGAATTGGATTTT
J: TRBJ2-2; D: NA; V: TRBV10-3; size: NA; length: 13; CDR3: CATQGQGTGELFF; DNA: TGTGCCACCCAGGGGCAGGGGACCGGGGAGCTGTTTTTT